This T cell receptor beta chain was recorded in a study of identical twins. Findings and caveats of the study: Beta out-of-frame sequences showed weaker excess sharing between twins. The study based its conclusions on cross-sectional statistical analysis and did not follow the same donors.

The germline V gene has CDR1 MNHEY and CDR2 SMNVEV (reference sequence). With 0 bases removed from V and 3 bases from J, the gap between germline ends came to 12 bases. The CDR3 consists of 15 residues. The table lists this clonotype with many counts. Its specificity is not known. From the 5' RACE reads, TCRdb called clonotypes with MiXCR, one entry per CDR3 protein. The sample includes roughly 350,000 distinct CDR3 sequences, 7% to 9.5% of them seen just once. Sequenced input: naive T cells sorted from blood. The chain uses TRBV27 and TRBJ2-7, with D possibly being TRBD2 (5 bases). This clonotype was sampled from a woman in her forties or fifties in good health. CDR3 loop: CASSLSRLADYEQYF. The CDR3 DNA follows: TGTGCCAGCAGTTTATCACGGCTAGCTGACTACGAGCAGTACTTC.